Below, one T cell receptor (beta chain) is given with its context. The clone's antigen remains unknown. Within one base of it there is no much larger clone, and no base qualities were kept. The CDR3, cysteine through phenylalanine, is 20 amino acids long. Of all the DNA, just the CDR3 is kept, 60 bases in frame from base 1. V lost 0 bases and J lost 3 bases, and the count of bases not matched to a germline gene is 20. From a lookup of the germline V gene (reference sequence), CDR1 and CDR2 are DFQATT and SNEGSKA. The protocol used for the library was PCR. The sample was run on an Illumina HiSeq 2500. Unique molecular identifiers were incorporated into TCR beta cDNA libraries to reduce PCR and sequencing biases. Per 1 to 10 million input T cells, approximately 500,000 cDNA molecules were obtained, such that each molecule approximated one T cell. The patient libraries were prepared and sequenced with the same protocol used for the earlier healthy control dataset. Within a given batch, samples were prepared together, multiplexed and sequenced on the same HiSeq lane. Processing in the source paper ran as follows. MIGEC was used to process the raw barcoded reads, and molecular identifier groups with only a single read were discarded before consensus assembly and CDR3 extraction. VDJtools was used for post-analysis of the clonotype tables, with diversity normalized by down-sampling every dataset to the smallest sample size. In repertoire overlap clustering, CDR3 amino acid sequences, but not nucleotide sequences, were matched to correct batch-related cross-sample contamination. TCRdb's own reprocessing of the public reads used fastp at Q25 and MiXCR and kept productive beta chains. For every CDR3 protein sequence, its rows merge into one entry that carries the most common genes and DNA. TCRdb, not the authors, supplied the V and J calls. The sample contains 160,000 or so distinct CDR3 sequences, around 36% of them found a single time. The ten largest clones take up 25% to 30% of the sample.

What the time point label conveys for this sample: second blood draw from one MS patient after hematopoietic stem cell transplantation. To demonstrate the VDJtools post-analysis software, TCR beta repertoires were profiled from the peripheral blood of about 13 young patients with multiple sclerosis. The multiple sclerosis patients were children and adolescents ranging in age from roughly 6 to 16 years. This sample is drawn from a study of post-analysis software for immune sequencing data (dated by TCRdb to between 2015 and 2017). In terms of the full investigation: Disease courses on record covered relapsing-remitting, secondary progressive and progressive-relapsing multiple sclerosis, though some patients had no subtype annotation. The patient repertoires were set against eleven to twelve previously published healthy control repertoires from donors whose ages ranged from about 6 to 27 years. A subset of samples was prepared in parallel using single-end sample barcoding, then pooled and co-amplified after Illumina adapter ligation. Study-wide conclusions, independent of this receptor: Direct clustering with F measure showed strong co-clustering of samples prepared in the same batch, prompting a batch-effect correction. Significantly higher frequencies in patients than in controls were found for several TRBV segments, including TRBV5-6, TRBV5-1 and TRBV20-1. The control group was slightly older than the multiple sclerosis patient group. Multiple sclerosis patients had significantly lower normalized Chao1 diversity than controls, a result that suggests substantial peripheral T-cell clonal expansion.

The chain is encoded by TRBV20-1 joined to TRBJ2-7; TRBD2 lines up with 10 middle nucleotides. The source of this sequence is a girl between 5 and 17 years old with multiple sclerosis. Donor details come from another sample of the same person, matched by shared clones. The sequencing here drew on blood, taken after autologous hematopoietic stem cell transplantation. The CDR3: CSARDSTRTSGAMKGYEQYF. The sequenced DNA is TGCAGTGCTAGAGATTCAACCAGGACTAGCGGAGCAATGAAAGGCTACGAGCAGTACTTC.